The clone carrying this TCR beta chain was counted many times. V lost 4 bases and J 6 bases, leaving 19 bases between the germline ends. There are 15 residues in the CDR3. Germline loops: CDR1 SEHNR, CDR2 FQNEAQ (reference sequence). This entry is derived from a study of CD8+CD57+ T cells in acquired aplastic anemia. Study details: Quantities of DNA derived from sorted CD4+ and CD8+ cells averaged roughly 3.4 ug.

Profiles of TCR beta VDJ and CDR3 were generated from a genomic DNA template. TCRdb re-derived calls from the reads in MiXCR, one entry per CDR3 protein. The sample yields roughly 63,000 distinct CDR3 sequences, around half seen once. The origin of this receptor is a human donor in good health, serving as a control. The V gene is TRBV7-9, the J gene TRBJ2-7, with a weak D call TRBD1 (6 bases). The sample consisted of sorted CD4+, CD8+, or CD8+CD57+ T cells (not recorded which) from PBMCs. DNA for the CDR3: TGTGCCAGCAGCTCCGTTACCGGGACATCCCGCGAGCAGTACTTC. The encoded protein is CASSSVTGTSREQYF. The variable domain in full, with the rest retrieved from reference TRBV7-9 and TRBJ2-7, is DTGVSQNPRHKITKRGQNVTFRCDPISEHNRLYWYRQTLGQGPEFLTYFQNEAQLEKSRLLSDRFSAERPKGSFSTLEIQRTEQGDSAMYLCASSSVTGTSREQYFGPGTRLTVT.